This T cell receptor (beta chain) was captured by sequencing in a study of T-cell memory formation after mild COVID-19. Germline CDR1 and CDR2: SGHKS and YYEKEE (reference sequence). V shed 4 bases, J shed 5 bases, and the junction held 5 bases outside the gene matches. The CDR3 is 13 amino acids. TCRdb re-analysed the 5' RACE reads in MiXCR, keeping a single row per CDR3 protein. This table has 70,000 to 100,000 distinct CDR3 sequences, approximately 15% appearing once. The material sequenced was PBMCs or a T cell subset sorted from them (not recorded which). The V and J genes are TRBV5-5 and TRBJ2-7, with 8 bases identical to TRBD1. The TCR originated in a young man who had mild COVID-19 (a few samples of this study predate the infection). Cell type and time point are not known. CDR3 amino acids: CASSLGQGHEQYV. The CDR3 DNA reads as TGTGCCAGCAGCCTCGGACAGGGCCACGAGCAGTACGTC.